These 14 T cell receptor beta chains came from one sample sequenced in a study of technical replicates of blood from a handful of donors (TCRdb year 2017). Receptor amplification or capture employed the immunoSEQ multiplex PCR assay. This is the immuneACCESS table as TCRdb keeps it, with only in-frame sequences that have V and J called. A part of the clones is gone; compared with another copy, unresolved V genes explain less than half, and the rest is unexplained. The table for this sample lists about 85,000 clones; roughly 94% of them were counted only once. Approximately 0.25% of the sample is held by the ten biggest clonotypes. The sequencing input was T cells isolated from PBMCs. These receptor sequences come from a human donor in good health.

The chain employs TRBV21-1 and TRBJ1-1. TRBV21-1 represents a pseudogene. CDR3 length: 13 amino acids. CDR3 DNA: TGTGCCAGCAGCAAAAATGGGGAGACTGAAGCTTTCTTT. This sequence encodes CASSKNGETEAFF.

This clone was picked up one time. The J gene is TRBJ2-7, the V gene TRBV28; possibly TRBD1 for D (6 bases). The CDR3 consists of 14 residues. Germline lookup yields CDR1 MDHEN and CDR2 SYDVKM. Trimming shortened V by 7 bases and J by 1 base, and 14 bases separated the two germline ends. Written as DNA, the CDR3 is TGTGCCAGCAAAATAGTGGGACAATCCTACGAGCAGTACTTC. This codes for CASKIVGQSYEQYF.

This clone occurred once. V usage is TRBV5-6 and J usage is TRBJ2-7; 10 positions agree with TRBD1. This CDR3 has 15 amino acids. V lost 5 bases to trimming and J lost 6 bases; unmatched junction nucleotides: 11. CDR1 and CDR2 (germline): SGHDT, YYEEEE. The CDR3 loop is CASRGRDRGSLEQYF. CDR3 nucleotide sequence: TGTGCCAGCAGGGGTAGGGACAGGGGTTCCCTCGAGCAGTACTTC.

This chain uses TRBV19 with TRBJ1-6; TRBD1 might be the D (6 bases). This CDR3 is built from 18 residues. Germline V gives CDR1 LNHDA, CDR2 SQIVND (reference sequence). Trimming took 5 bases from V and 7 from J, leaving 24 bases between them. In DNA form, the CDR3 reads TGTGCCAGTAGTGTAACCTCTCGTGTCAGGGGCTACAATTCACCCCTCCACTTT. This codes for CASSVTSRVRGYNSPLHF.

CDR3 amino acids: CASSPGLAGGLETQYF. As DNA, the CDR3 is TGTGCCAGCAGCCCCGGACTAGCGGGGGGGCTAGAGACCCAGTACTTC. The chain is built from TRBV7-3 and TRBJ2-5; 15 positions agree with TRBD2. Trimming removed 5 bases from V and 4 bases from J; junction bases left unmatched: 5. The CDR3 covers 16 residues. Germline CDR1 is SGHTA and CDR2 is FQGTGA.

This clone was counted between two and nine times. The rearrangement joins TRBV28 to TRBJ2-3; 7 bases line up with TRBD1. The CDR3 contains 14 residues. CDR1 and CDR2 from the germline V gene are MDHEN and SYDVKM. Unmatched junction bases numbered 5, after V lost 6 bases and J lost 2 bases. CDR3 bases: TGTGCCAGCAGAACCGGGACAGACACAGATACGCAGTATTTT. This translates into CASRTGTDTDTQYF.

This chain connects TRBV28 to TRBJ2-2; D is possibly TRBD1 (7 bases). V was pared by 5 bases and J by 7 bases, with 14 bases between. Germline V gives CDR1 MDHEN, CDR2 SYDVKM. The length of the CDR3 is 14 residues. The CDR3 sequence is CASSDRGRGGELFF. The DNA of the CDR3 is TGTGCCAGCAGTGATAGGGGGCGGGGCGGGGAGCTGTTTTTT.

The DNA of the CDR3 is TGTGCCAGCAGTTTATTTGACAGGGTGTACAATGAGCAGTTCTTC. Its protein product is CASSLFDRVYNEQFF. The chain has TRBV27 and TRBJ2-1, with 7 bases fitting TRBD1. With V trimmed by 1 base and J by 4 bases, 4 bases remained unmatched. The germline gives CDR1 MNHEY, CDR2 SMNVEV (reference sequence). The CDR3 is made up of 15 amino acids.

The chain employs TRBV28 and TRBJ2-7; 10 bases align to TRBD1. The length of the CDR3 is 16 residues. CDR1 is MDHEN and CDR2 is SYDVKM in the germline V gene. The trim removed 5 bases at V and 4 bases at J, leaving 11 bases unmatched. Here the CDR3 DNA reads TGTGCCAGCAGTGCTTGGGGGGGACAGGGGAGGTACGAGCAGTACTTC. Amino acids: CASSAWGGQGRYEQYF.

The chain employs TRBV29-1 and TRBJ2-7, with D maybe TRBD2 (5 bases). V was shortened by 6 bases and J by 1 base, with 16 bases between the two germline ends. Germline-derived CDR1 and CDR2 are SQVTM and ANQGSEA. The CDR3 covers 14 residues. The CDR3 region is CSVSGLWGSYEQYF. The DNA of the CDR3 is TGCAGCGTCTCGGGATTATGGGGATCCTACGAGCAGTACTTC.

V and J are TRBV6-4 and TRBJ1-2; D is ambiguous. Germline V CDR1 and CDR2: MRHNA, SNTAGT. Trimming took 5 bases from V and 2 from J, leaving 15 bases between them. The CDR3 loop spans 15 amino acids. CDR3 region: CASSRDRTGNYGYTF. The CDR3 nucleotides read TGTGCCAGCAGTCGGGATAGGACGGGAAACTATGGCTACACCTTC.

The chain couples TRBV28 to TRBJ1-3; 7 positions match TRBD1. V was clipped by 1 base and J by 4 bases; unmatched bases: 7. CDR3 length: 16 residues. Per the germline V gene, CDR1 is MDHEN and CDR2 is SYDVKM. The DNA for the CDR3 is TGTGCCAGCAGTTTATTTGTGACAGGGTCCGGAAACACCATATATTTT. The encoded protein is CASSLFVTGSGNTIYF.

This clone was detected once. The chain has TRBV29-1 and TRBJ2-1; a weak D match, TRBD1 (5 bases). Per germline, CDR1 SQVTM and CDR2 ANQGSEA. This CDR3 comprises 12 residues. With 6 bases removed from V and 2 bases from J, the gap between germline ends came to 8 bases. The CDR3 spells CSVTAAYNEQFF. The CDR3 bases are TGCAGCGTGACAGCAGCCTACAATGAGCAGTTCTTC.

The CDR3 nucleotides are TGTGCCAGCAGGGGACAGGGCACCTACGAGCAGTACTTC. Its protein product is CASRGQGTYEQYF. The J gene is TRBJ2-7, the V gene TRBV11-3; 9 bases match TRBD1. In germline, CDR1 is SGHNT, CDR2 YENEEA. The CDR3 has 13 amino acids. V gave up 6 bases and J gave up 2 bases; unmatched junction bases: 2. Together with reference TRBV11-3 and TRBJ2-7, the CDR3 gives the full variable domain: EAGVVQSPRYKIIEKKQPVAFWCNPISGHNTLYWYLQNLGQGPELLIRYENEEAVDDSQLPKDRFSAERLKGVDSTLKIQPAELGDSAVYLCASRGQGTYEQYFGPGTRLTVT.